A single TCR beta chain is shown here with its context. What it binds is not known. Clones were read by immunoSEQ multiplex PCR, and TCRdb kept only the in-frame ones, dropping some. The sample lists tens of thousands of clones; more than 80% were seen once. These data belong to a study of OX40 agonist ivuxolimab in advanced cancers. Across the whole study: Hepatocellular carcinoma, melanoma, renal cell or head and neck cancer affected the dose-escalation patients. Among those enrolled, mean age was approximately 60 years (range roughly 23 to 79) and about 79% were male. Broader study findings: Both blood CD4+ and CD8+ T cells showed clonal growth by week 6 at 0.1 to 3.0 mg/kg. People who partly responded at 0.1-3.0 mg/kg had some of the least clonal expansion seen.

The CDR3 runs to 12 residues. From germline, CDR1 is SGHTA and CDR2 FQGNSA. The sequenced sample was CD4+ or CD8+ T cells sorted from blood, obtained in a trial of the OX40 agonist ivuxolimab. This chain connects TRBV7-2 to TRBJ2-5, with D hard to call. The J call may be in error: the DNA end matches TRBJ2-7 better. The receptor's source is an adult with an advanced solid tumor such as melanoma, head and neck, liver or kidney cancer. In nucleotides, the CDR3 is TGTGCCAGCAGCTTAACGACTTACGAGCAGTACTTC. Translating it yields CASSLTTYEQYF.